This TCR beta chain was identified during a study of neoadjuvant nivolumab and ipilimumab in lung cancer. Germline-derived CDR1 and CDR2 are LNHDA and SQIVND (reference sequence). The CDR3 is 10 residues long. Trimming removed 7 bases at V and 9 bases at J, with 10 bases between. Measured with immunoSEQ multiplex PCR; TCRdb has only the in-frame clones, and not every one. The data show around 7,500 clones, approximately 80% seen once. The sample was tumor tissue, taken after neoadjuvant nivolumab, alone or with ipilimumab, at or shortly before surgery. The clonotype originates from an adult with non-small cell lung cancer. The V gene is TRBV19, the J gene TRBJ2-7; no clear D gene. The CDR3 loop is CASNERWQYF. In nucleotides, the CDR3 is TGTGCCAGTAATGAGAGGTGGCAGTACTTC. Supplemented by reference TRBV19 and TRBJ2-7, the full variable domain reads DGGITQSPKYLFRKEGQNVTLSCEQNLNHDAMYWYRQDPGQGLRLIYYSQIVNDFQKGDIAEGYSVSREKKESFPLTVTSAQKNPTAFYLCASNERWQYFGPGTRLTVT.